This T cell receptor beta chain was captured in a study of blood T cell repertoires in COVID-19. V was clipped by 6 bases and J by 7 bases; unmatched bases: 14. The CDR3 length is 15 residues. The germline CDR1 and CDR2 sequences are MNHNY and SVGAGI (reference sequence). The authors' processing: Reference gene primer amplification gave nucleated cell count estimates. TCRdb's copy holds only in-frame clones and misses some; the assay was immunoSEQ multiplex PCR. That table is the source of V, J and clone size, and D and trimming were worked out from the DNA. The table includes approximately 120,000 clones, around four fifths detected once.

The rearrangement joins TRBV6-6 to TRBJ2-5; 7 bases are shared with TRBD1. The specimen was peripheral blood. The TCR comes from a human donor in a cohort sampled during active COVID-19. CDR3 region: CASSQTGQPSGTQYF. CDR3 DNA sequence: TGTGCCAGCAGCCAGACGGGACAGCCGTCGGGGACCCAGTACTTC.